These 24 T cell receptor beta chains were all obtained from the same sample, sequenced in a study of T cell responses to AZD1222 COVID-19 vaccine. The assay was immunoSEQ multiplex PCR, and TCRdb's table has in-frame clones only and misses some. The sample has 80,000 to 100,000 clones, approximately 86% seen once; the top ten hold under 6.5%. This specimen consisted of peripheral blood, obtained on day 0 of AZD1222 vaccination. The receptors originated from an adult in good health.

The J gene is TRBJ2-1, the V gene TRBV5-1; D is unresolved. The CDR3 consists of 14 residues. Trimming took off 0 bases at V and 8 bases at J, with 12 bases between the two ends. Germline CDR1 is SGHRS and CDR2 is YFSETQ. The DNA for the CDR3 is TGCGCCAGCAGCTTGGGGCTATCGTCCGATGAGCAGTTCTTC. Amino acids: CASSLGLSSDEQFF.

The chain couples TRBV21-1 to TRBJ2-5; the table's D gene call, TRBD2, was not cross checked with the DNA. TRBV21-1 counts as a pseudogene. This CDR3 region has 15 residues. CDR3 residues: CASSKAHRRKETQYF. Written as DNA, the CDR3 is TGTGCCAGCAGCAAAGCGCATAGGAGAAAAGAGACCCAGTACTTC.

V and J are TRBV13 and TRBJ1-2; TRBD1 matches 10 bases. Per the germline V gene, CDR1 is PRHDT and CDR2 is FYEKMQ (reference sequence). V was pared by 5 bases and J by 5 bases, with 2 bases of the junction left unmatched. The CDR3 consists of 13 residues. In DNA form, the CDR3 reads TGTGCCAGCAGCGCGGGACAGGGGTATGGCTACACCTTC. Its protein product is CASSAGQGYGYTF.

CDR3 amino acids: CAISEFQGHRANYGYTF. As DNA, the CDR3 is TGTGCCATCAGTGAGTTCCAGGGCCACCGGGCTAACTATGGCTACACCTTC. The V call is TRBV10-3, the J call TRBJ1-2, with D perhaps matching TRBD1 (5 bases). CDR1 and CDR2 from the germline V gene are ENHRY and SYGVKD. The CDR3 has 17 amino acids. The V end was cut by 1 base, the J end by 0 bases, with 15 bases between.

The rearrangement uses TRBV6-4 and TRBJ1-1, with D possibly matching TRBD1 (6 bases). V shed 5 bases and J shed 5 bases, with 12 bases lying between them. The germline gives CDR1 MRHNA, CDR2 SNTAGT. The CDR3 extends over 13 amino acids. The DNA for the CDR3 is TGTGCCAGCAGTAGGGGGTCGAGGACTGAAGCTTTCTTT. Its protein is CASSRGSRTEAFF.

This chain joins TRBV29-1 and TRBJ2-2, with TRBD2 identical over 12 bases. CDR1 is SQVTM and CDR2 is ANQGSEA in the germline V gene. Trimming took 7 bases from V and 3 from J; bases not matched to a gene: 6. This CDR3 has 15 amino acids. CDR3 DNA sequence: TGCAGCGGATTGACTAGCGGGAGCGACACCGGGGAGCTGTTTTTT. It translates to CSGLTSGSDTGELFF.

V is TRBV27 and J is TRBJ1-6; a weak D match, TRBD1 (6 bases). CDR1 and CDR2 from the germline V gene are MNHEY and SMNVEV (reference sequence). V was trimmed by 3 bases and J by 4 bases, leaving 10 bases between them. CDR3 size: 15 residues. The CDR3 reads CASSLGGAYNSPLHF. CDR3 nucleotide sequence: TGTGCCAGCAGTTTGGGGGGGGCGTATAATTCACCCCTCCACTTT.

The chain couples TRBV24-1 to TRBJ2-1; 10 nucleotides align to TRBD1. Germline lookup yields CDR1 KGHDR and CDR2 SFDVKD. J lost 5 bases, V lost 5 bases, and 8 bases had no gene match. The CDR3 has 16 residues. The CDR3: CATSGMTGGQNNEQFF. For the CDR3, the DNA is TGTGCCACCAGTGGGATGACAGGGGGCCAAAACAATGAGCAGTTCTTC.

The chain is built from TRBV12-3 or TRBV12-4 and TRBJ1-3; D is perhaps TRBD1 (5 bases). The length of the CDR3 is 12 residues. V lost 8 bases and J 4 bases, leaving 9 bases between the germline ends. Here the CDR3 reads CASGAGGNTIYF. The CDR3 coding sequence is TGTGCCAGCGGGGCAGGGGGAAACACCATATATTTT.

This chain connects TRBV6-1 to TRBJ2-7, with TRBD2 as a possible D gene (5 bases). Looked up from germline, CDR1 is MNHNS and CDR2 is SASEGT. Deletions cut 4 bases from V and 2 bases from J, with 6 bases between. CDR3 size: 12 residues. This CDR3 is CASSAAAYEQYF. For the CDR3, the DNA is TGTGCCAGCAGTGCAGCGGCCTACGAGCAGTACTTC.

The rearrangement links TRBV19 to TRBJ2-1, with a weak D call TRBD2 (5 bases). V lost 5 bases, J lost 7 bases, and 21 bases lay in between. From germline, CDR1 is LNHDA and CDR2 SQIVND (reference sequence). The CDR3 has 16 residues. The CDR3 bases are TGTGCCAGTAGTCCCCTAGCCCCGGGCCGATCAAATGAGCAGTTCTTC. Amino acids: CASSPLAPGRSNEQFF. The complete variable domain, with remaining parts taken from reference TRBV19 and TRBJ2-1, reads DGGITQSPKYLFRKEGQNVTLSCEQNLNHDAMYWYRQDPGQGLRLIYYSQIVNDFQKGDIAEGYSVSREKKESFPLTVTSAQKNPTAFYLCASSPLAPGRSNEQFFGPGTRLTVL.

The chain uses TRBV24-1 and TRBJ2-3; D possibly uses TRBD1 or TRBD2 (7 bases each). The germline V and J ends were trimmed by 1 base and 4 bases, with 11 bases remaining between them. Germline CDR1 and CDR2: KGHDR and SFDVKD. The CDR3 totals 15 residues. CDR3 amino acids: CATSDFSGGADTQYF. CDR3 bases: TGTGCCACCAGTGATTTTTCAGGGGGGGCAGATACGCAGTATTTT.

The rearrangement links TRBV24-1 to TRBJ2-5; TRBD1 aligns across 7 bases. Losses at the gene ends were 4 bases for V and 9 bases for J; bases not matched to a gene: 13. The CDR3 consists of 15 residues. CDR1 and CDR2 from the germline V gene are KGHDR and SFDVKD. The chain's CDR3 is CATSDRGYGTTAQYF. The CDR3, as DNA: TGTGCCACCAGTGACAGGGGGTATGGGACGACGGCCCAGTACTTC.

This clone was counted once. The V gene is TRBV7-9, the J gene TRBJ1-1, with D possibly TRBD1 on 5 matching bases. Trimming shortened V by 4 bases and J by 5 bases, and 8 bases separated the two germline ends. The germline gives CDR1 SEHNR, CDR2 FQNEAQ (reference sequence). The CDR3 loop spans 12 amino acids. CDR3 nucleotide sequence: TGTGCCAGCAGCTCGGGGGGAACTGAAGCTTTCTTT. Encoded protein: CASSSGGTEAFF.

The chain couples TRBV4-3 to TRBJ2-1; 11 positions match TRBD2. CDR3 length equals 16 residues. Losses at the gene ends were 1 base for V and 7 bases for J; bases not matched to a gene: 6. Germline CDR1 LGHNA, CDR2 YSLEER. CDR3 residues: CASSQVLAGVRNEQFF. The DNA for the CDR3 is TGCGCCAGCAGCCAAGTACTAGCGGGAGTCCGGAATGAGCAGTTCTTC.

The V and J genes are TRBV2 and TRBJ2-7, with TRBD2 matching over 7 bases. The CDR3 runs 15 residues. With V trimmed by 1 base and J by 4 bases, 7 bases remained unmatched. CDR1 and CDR2 from the germline V gene are SNHLY and FYNNEI. DNA of the CDR3: TGTGCCAGCAGTGAAGTGGCGACTAGCTTTTACGAGCAGTACTTC. It specifies CASSEVATSFYEQYF.

The gene calls are TRBV19 and TRBJ1-5, with 8 bases that match TRBD1. The CDR3 is 14 residues long. Losses at the gene ends were 6 bases for V and 7 bases for J; bases not matched to a gene: 8. Germline values: CDR1 LNHDA, CDR2 SQIVND (reference sequence). The CDR3 loop is CASSPDRAGQPQHF. For the CDR3, the DNA is TGTGCCAGTAGCCCGGACAGGGCCGGGCAGCCCCAGCATTTT.

This clone was counted only a few times. The chain carries TRBV18 and TRBJ2-7; the D is unclear. V was pared by 3 bases and J by 1 base, with 7 bases between. Germline V CDR1 and CDR2: KGHSH, LQKENI. There are 13 residues in the CDR3. CDR3 loop: CASSPPLSYEQYF. Written as DNA, the CDR3 is TGTGCCAGCTCACCTCCACTATCCTACGAGCAGTACTTC.

J is TRBJ2-7 and V is TRBV11-2, with 10 bases fitting TRBD1. Trimming at V came to 5 bases and at J to 4 bases, leaving 2 bases not matched to a gene. Germline values: CDR1 SGHAT, CDR2 FQNNGV. The CDR3 runs 13 residues. CDR3 protein: CASSPGQGYEQYF. The CDR3 region has the DNA TGTGCCAGCAGCCCGGGACAGGGGTACGAGCAGTACTTC.

CDR3 nucleotide sequence: TGTGCCAGCAGTTCCTTAGCGGGAGGGCCTAACTACGAGCAGTACTTC. Its protein is CASSSLAGGPNYEQYF. The V gene is TRBV27, the J gene TRBJ2-7, with 11 bases fitting TRBD2. Germline V CDR1 and CDR2: MNHEY, SMNVEV (reference sequence). The CDR3 loop spans 16 amino acids. V gave up 4 bases and J gave up 3 bases; unmatched junction bases: 8.

This chain uses TRBV10-3 with TRBJ1-5; TRBD1 matches 8 bases. CDR1 is ENHRY, CDR2 SYGVKD, per germline. The CDR3 loop spans 15 amino acids. J gave up 5 bases and V 3 bases, and 6 bases lay outside the gene matches. CDR3 DNA: TGTGCCATCAGTGATCAGGGGGCGTTGGATCAGCCCCAGCATTTT. Amino acid sequence: CAISDQGALDQPQHF.

The chain uses TRBV19 and TRBJ2-7; 8 nucleotides line up with TRBD2. V lost 4 bases, J lost 3 bases, and 11 bases stayed unmatched. CDR1 and CDR2 from the germline V gene are LNHDA and SQIVND (reference sequence). The CDR3 contains 16 residues. CDR3 residues: CASSTPAGAGNYEQYF. The CDR3 DNA is TGTGCCAGTAGTACGCCAGCGGGGGCAGGGAACTACGAGCAGTACTTC.

V usage is TRBV12-3 or TRBV12-4 and J usage is TRBJ2-1, with D unresolved. Deletions cut 5 bases from V and 7 bases from J, with 9 bases between. CDR3 size: 12 residues. CDR3 loop: CASSQRENEQFF. Here the CDR3 DNA reads TGTGCCAGCAGTCAACGAGAAAATGAGCAGTTCTTC.

The chain joins TRBV19 to TRBJ1-5; the match to TRBD1 covers 8 bases. V lost 4 bases, J lost 0 bases, and 8 bases stayed unmatched. This CDR3 is 17 amino acids long. CDR1 is LNHDA and CDR2 is SQIVND in the germline V gene (reference sequence). The CDR3 region has the DNA TGTGCCAGTAGTACCGCCAGGGGGCTTGATAGCAATCAGCCCCAGCATTTT. Amino acids: CASSTARGLDSNQPQHF.